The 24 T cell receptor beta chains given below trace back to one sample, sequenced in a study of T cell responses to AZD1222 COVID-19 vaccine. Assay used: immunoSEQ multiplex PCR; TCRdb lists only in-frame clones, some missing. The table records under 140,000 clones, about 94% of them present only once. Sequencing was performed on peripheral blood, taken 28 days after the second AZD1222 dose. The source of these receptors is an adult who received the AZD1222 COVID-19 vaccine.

This chain's CDR3 is CASSPGNYEQYF. For the CDR3, the DNA is TGTGCCAGCAGTCCAGGGAACTACGAGCAGTACTTC. The chain has TRBV7-9 and TRBJ2-7; tentatively, D is TRBD1 (5 bases). V was shortened by 6 bases and J by 3 bases, with 9 bases between the two germline ends. There are 12 residues in the CDR3. In germline, CDR1 is SEHNR, CDR2 FQNEAQ (reference sequence).

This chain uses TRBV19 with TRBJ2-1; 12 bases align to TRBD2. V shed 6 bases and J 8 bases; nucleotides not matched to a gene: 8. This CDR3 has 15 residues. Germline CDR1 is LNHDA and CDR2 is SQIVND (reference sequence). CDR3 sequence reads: CASSLTSGSRHEQFF. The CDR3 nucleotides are TGTGCCAGTAGCCTGACTAGCGGGAGTCGGCATGAGCAGTTCTTC.

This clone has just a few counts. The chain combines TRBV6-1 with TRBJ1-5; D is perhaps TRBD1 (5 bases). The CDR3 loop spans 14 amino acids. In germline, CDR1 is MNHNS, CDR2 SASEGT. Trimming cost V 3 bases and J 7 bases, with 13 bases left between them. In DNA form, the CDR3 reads TGTGCCAGCAGTGAGAGGGGATTAAACCAGCCCCAGCATTTT. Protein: CASSERGLNQPQHF.

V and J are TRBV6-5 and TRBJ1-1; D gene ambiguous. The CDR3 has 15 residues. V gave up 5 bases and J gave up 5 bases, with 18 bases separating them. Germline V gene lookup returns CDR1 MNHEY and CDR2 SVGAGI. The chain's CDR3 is CASSINSGMSTEAFF. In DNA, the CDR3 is TGTGCCAGCAGTATCAACTCCGGGATGAGTACTGAAGCTTTCTTT.

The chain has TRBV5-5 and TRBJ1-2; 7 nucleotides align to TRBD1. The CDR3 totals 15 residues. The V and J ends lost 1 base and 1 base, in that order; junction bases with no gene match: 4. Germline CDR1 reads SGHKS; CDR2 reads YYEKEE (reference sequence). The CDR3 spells CASSLWGQFNYGYTF. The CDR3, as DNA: TGTGCCAGCAGCTTGTGGGGACAGTTTAACTATGGCTACACCTTC.

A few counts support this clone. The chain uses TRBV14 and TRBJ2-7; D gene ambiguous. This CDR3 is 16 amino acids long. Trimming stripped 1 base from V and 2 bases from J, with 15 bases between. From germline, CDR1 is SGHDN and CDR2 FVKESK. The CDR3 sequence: CASSQVVWDDTYEQYF. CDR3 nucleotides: TGTGCCAGCAGCCAAGTCGTGTGGGATGATACCTACGAGCAGTACTTC.

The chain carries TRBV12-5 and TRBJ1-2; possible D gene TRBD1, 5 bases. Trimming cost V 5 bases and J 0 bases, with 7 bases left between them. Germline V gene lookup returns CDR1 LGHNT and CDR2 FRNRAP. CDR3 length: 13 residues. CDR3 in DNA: TGTGCTAGTGGTCGGGACTCTAACTATGGCTACACCTTC. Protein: CASGRDSNYGYTF.

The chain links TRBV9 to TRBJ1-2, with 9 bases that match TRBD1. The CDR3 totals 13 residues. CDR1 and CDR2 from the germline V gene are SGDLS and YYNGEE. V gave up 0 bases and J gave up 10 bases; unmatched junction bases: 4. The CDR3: CASSVDGTGHYTF. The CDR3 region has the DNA TGTGCCAGCAGCGTAGACGGGACAGGGCACTACACCTTC.

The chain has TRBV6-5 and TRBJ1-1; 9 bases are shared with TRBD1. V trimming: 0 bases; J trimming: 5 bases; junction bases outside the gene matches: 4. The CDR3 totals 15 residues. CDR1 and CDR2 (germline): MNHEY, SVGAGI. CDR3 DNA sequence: TGTGCCAGCAGTTACTCGGACAGGGGTTGGACTGAAGCTTTCTTT. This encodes CASSYSDRGWTEAFF.

As DNA, the CDR3 is TGCGCCAGCAGCTTGGAAGGGGGTGTTTACTATGGCTACACCTTC. This sequence encodes CASSLEGGVYYGYTF. The chain couples TRBV5-1 to TRBJ1-2; D is possibly TRBD1 (6 bases). Germline V gene sequence: CDR1 SGHRS, CDR2 YFSETQ. The CDR3 spans 15 residues. The germline V and J ends were trimmed by 0 bases and 3 bases, with 12 bases remaining between them.

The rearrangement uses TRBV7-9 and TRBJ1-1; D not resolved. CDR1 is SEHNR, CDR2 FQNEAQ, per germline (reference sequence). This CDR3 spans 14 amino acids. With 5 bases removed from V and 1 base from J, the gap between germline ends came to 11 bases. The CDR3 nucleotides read TGTGCCAGCAGCCAGCTCCCGGGGAACACTGAAGCTTTCTTT. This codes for CASSQLPGNTEAFF.

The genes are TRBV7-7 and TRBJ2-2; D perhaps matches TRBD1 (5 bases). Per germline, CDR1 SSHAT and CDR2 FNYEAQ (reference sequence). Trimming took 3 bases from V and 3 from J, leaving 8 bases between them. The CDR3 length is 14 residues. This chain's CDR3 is CASSLQGYTGELFF. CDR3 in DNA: TGTGCCAGCAGCTTGCAGGGATACACCGGGGAGCTGTTTTTT. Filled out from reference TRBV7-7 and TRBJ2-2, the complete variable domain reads GAGVSQSPRYKVTKRGQDVTLRCDPISSHATLYWYQQALGQGPEFLTYFNYEAQPDKSGLPSDRFSAERPEGSISTLTIQRTEQRDSAMYRCASSLQGYTGELFFGEGSRLTVL.

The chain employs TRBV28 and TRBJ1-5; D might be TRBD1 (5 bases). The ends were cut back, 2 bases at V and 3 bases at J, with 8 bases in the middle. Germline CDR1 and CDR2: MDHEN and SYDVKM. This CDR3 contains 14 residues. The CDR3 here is CASSLGGLNQPQHF. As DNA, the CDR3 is TGTGCCAGCAGTTTAGGGGGACTCAATCAGCCCCAGCATTTT. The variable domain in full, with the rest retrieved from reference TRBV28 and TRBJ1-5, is DVKVTQSSRYLVKRTGEKVFLECVQDMDHENMFWYRQDPGLGLRLIYFSYDVKMKEKGDIPEGYSVSREKKERFSLILESASTNQTSMYLCASSLGGLNQPQHFGDGTRLSIL.

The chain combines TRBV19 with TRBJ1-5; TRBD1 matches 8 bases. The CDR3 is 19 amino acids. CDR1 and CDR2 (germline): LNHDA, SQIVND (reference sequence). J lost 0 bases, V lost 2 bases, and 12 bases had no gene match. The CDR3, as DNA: TGTGCCAGTAGTATAAGCAATAGGGGCAGGGGGCTTAGCAATCAGCCCCAGCATTTT. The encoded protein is CASSISNRGRGLSNQPQHF.

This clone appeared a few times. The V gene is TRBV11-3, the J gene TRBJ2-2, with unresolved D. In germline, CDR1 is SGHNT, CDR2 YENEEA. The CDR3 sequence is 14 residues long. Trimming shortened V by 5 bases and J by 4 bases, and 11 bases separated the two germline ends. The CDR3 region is CASSRMAATGELFF. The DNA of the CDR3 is TGTGCCAGCAGCCGCATGGCGGCCACCGGGGAGCTGTTTTTT.

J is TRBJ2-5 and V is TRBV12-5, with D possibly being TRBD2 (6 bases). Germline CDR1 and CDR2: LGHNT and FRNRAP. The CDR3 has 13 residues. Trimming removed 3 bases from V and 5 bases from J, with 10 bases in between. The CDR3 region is CASGFNAGETQYF. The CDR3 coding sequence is TGTGCTAGTGGTTTCAACGCGGGGGAGACCCAGTACTTC.

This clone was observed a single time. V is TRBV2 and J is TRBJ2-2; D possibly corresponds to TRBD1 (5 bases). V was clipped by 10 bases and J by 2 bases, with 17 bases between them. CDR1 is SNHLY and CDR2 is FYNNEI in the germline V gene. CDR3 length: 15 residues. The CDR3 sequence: CATPGETANTGELFF. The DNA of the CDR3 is TGTGCCACCCCAGGAGAGACAGCAAACACCGGGGAGCTGTTTTTT. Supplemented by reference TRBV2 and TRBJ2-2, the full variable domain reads EPEVTQTPSHQVTQMGQEVILRCVPISNHLYFYWYRQILGQKVEFLVSFYNNEISEKSEIFDDQFSVERPDGSNFTLKIRSTKLEDSAMYFCATPGETANTGELFFGEGSRLTVL.

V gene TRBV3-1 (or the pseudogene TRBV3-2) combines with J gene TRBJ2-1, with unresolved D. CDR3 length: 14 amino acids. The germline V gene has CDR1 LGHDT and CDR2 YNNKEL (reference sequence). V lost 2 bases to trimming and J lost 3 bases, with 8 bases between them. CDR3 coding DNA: TGTGCCAGCAGCCAATTAACAAGCTACAATGAGCAGTTCTTC. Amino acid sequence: CASSQLTSYNEQFF.

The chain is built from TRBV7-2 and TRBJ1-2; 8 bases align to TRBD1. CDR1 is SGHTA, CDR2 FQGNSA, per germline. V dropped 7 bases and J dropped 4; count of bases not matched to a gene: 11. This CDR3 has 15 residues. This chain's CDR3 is CASTAMLRGLYGYTF. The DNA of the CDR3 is TGTGCCAGCACCGCAATGCTCAGGGGGCTCTATGGCTACACCTTC.

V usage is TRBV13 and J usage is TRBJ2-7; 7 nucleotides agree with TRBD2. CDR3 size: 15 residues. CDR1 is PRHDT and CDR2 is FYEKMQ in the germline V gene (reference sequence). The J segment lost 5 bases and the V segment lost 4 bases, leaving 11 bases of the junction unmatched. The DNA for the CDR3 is TGTGCCAGCAGCTCCTATTCCGGGACTAACCACGAGCAGTACTTC. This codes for CASSSYSGTNHEQYF. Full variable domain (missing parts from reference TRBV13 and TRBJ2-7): AAGVIQSPRHLIKEKRETATLKCYPIPRHDTVYWYQQGPGQDPQFLISFYEKMQSDKGSIPDRFSAQQFSDYHSELNMSSLELGDSALYFCASSSYSGTNHEQYFGPGTRLTVT.

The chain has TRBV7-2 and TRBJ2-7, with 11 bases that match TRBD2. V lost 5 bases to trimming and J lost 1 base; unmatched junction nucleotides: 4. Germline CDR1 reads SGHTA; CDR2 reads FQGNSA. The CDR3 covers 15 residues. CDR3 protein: CASSELAGVSYEQYF. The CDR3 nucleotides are TGTGCCAGCAGCGAACTAGCGGGGGTGTCCTACGAGCAGTACTTC.

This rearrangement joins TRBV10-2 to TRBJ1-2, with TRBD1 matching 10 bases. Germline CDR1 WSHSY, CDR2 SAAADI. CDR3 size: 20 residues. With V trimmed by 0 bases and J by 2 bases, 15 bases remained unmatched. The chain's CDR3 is CASSESRQGAIKWGNYGYTF. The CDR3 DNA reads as TGCGCCAGCAGTGAGTCACGACAGGGGGCGATTAAATGGGGAAACTATGGCTACACCTTC.

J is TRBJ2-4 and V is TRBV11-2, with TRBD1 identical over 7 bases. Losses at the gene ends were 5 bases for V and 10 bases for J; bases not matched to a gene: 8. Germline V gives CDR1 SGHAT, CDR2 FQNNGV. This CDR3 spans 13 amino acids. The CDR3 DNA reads TGTGCCAGCAGCGGAGACAGGGTTGGAATTCAGTACTTC. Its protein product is CASSGDRVGIQYF. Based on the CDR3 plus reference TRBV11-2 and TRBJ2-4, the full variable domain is EAGVAQSPRYKIIEKRQSVAFWCNPISGHATLYWYQQILGQGPKLLIQFQNNGVVDDSQLPKDRFSAERLKGVDSTLKIQPAKLEDSAVYLCASSGDRVGIQYFGAGTRLSVL.

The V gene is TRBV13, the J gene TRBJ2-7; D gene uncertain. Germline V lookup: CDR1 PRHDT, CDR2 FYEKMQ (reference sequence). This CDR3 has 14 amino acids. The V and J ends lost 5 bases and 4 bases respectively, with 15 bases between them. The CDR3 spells CASSKRTEVYEQYF. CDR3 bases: TGTGCCAGCAGCAAGCGCACCGAAGTTTACGAGCAGTACTTC.